This is a list of T cell receptor beta chains from one sample in a study of T cell responses to AZD1222 COVID-19 vaccine. The assay was immunoSEQ multiplex PCR, and TCRdb's table has in-frame clones only and misses some. The repertoire holds about 120,000 clones, with roughly 90% as singletons. The starting material was peripheral blood, obtained on day 0 of AZD1222 vaccination. Every receptor here comes from an adult in good health. The CDR3 runs from the conserved cysteine through the conserved F or W. Fields, in order: V gene, clone size, D gene, J gene, CDR3 DNA, CDR3 protein. A D gene is named only where the DNA matches it firmly. Some rows have no size entry. The others give once, few or many, or a class for an expanded clone.

v_gene: TRBV5-4; abundance: NA; d_gene: NA; j_gene: TRBJ1-1; CDR3nt: TGTGCCAGCAGCCTAGGCATGGGAGGCTCCACTGAAGCTTTCTTT; CDR3aa: CASSLGMGGSTEAFF
v_gene: TRBV6-6; abundance: NA; d_gene: TRBD1; j_gene: TRBJ2-7; CDR3nt: TGTGCCAGCAGGACCGGGACAGGGACCTACGAGCAGTACTTC; CDR3aa: CASRTGTGTYEQYF
v_gene: TRBV19; abundance: NA; d_gene: NA; j_gene: TRBJ1-3; CDR3nt: TGTGCCAGTAGTATAGTGGGGTACTCTGGAAACACCATATATTTT; CDR3aa: CASSIVGYSGNTIYF
v_gene: TRBV12-5; abundance: NA; d_gene: TRBD1; j_gene: TRBJ1-2; CDR3nt: TGTGCTAGTGGCTCCGGGACAGGGTTCTATGGCTACACCTTC; CDR3aa: CASGSGTGFYGYTF
v_gene: TRBV3-1/TRBV3-2; abundance: NA; d_gene: NA; j_gene: TRBJ2-1; CDR3nt: TGTGCCAGCGATGGGGCAGGGTCAGGGTCGGATGAGCAGTTCTTC; CDR3aa: CASDGAGSGSDEQFF
v_gene: TRBV3-1/TRBV3-2; abundance: NA; d_gene: NA; j_gene: TRBJ2-5; CDR3nt: TGTGCCAGCAGCCAAGATTTGGCAGGGTGGCTTCTCCAAGAGACCCAGTACTTC; CDR3aa: CASSQDLAGWLLQETQYF
v_gene: TRBV27; abundance: once; d_gene: NA; j_gene: TRBJ1-1; CDR3nt: TGTGCCAGCAGTCTAACTGGGACCCTTTACACTGAAGCTTTCTTT; CDR3aa: CASSLTGTLYTEAFF
v_gene: TRBV7-9; abundance: NA; d_gene: TRBD1; j_gene: TRBJ2-7; CDR3nt: TGTGCCAGCAGCCCCCGGACAGGGTGGTCCTACGAGCAGTACTTC; CDR3aa: CASSPRTGWSYEQYF
v_gene: TRBV4-2; abundance: few; d_gene: TRBD2; j_gene: TRBJ2-1; CDR3nt: TGTGCCAGCAGCCAAGATTCTGGGACTAGCGCGTACAATGAGCAGTTCTTC; CDR3aa: CASSQDSGTSAYNEQFF
v_gene: TRBV12-3/TRBV12-4; abundance: NA; d_gene: NA; j_gene: TRBJ1-4; CDR3nt: TGTGCCAGCAGTTTAAATAGCCAAAAACTGTTTTTT; CDR3aa: CASSLNSQKLFF
v_gene: TRBV13; abundance: NA; d_gene: TRBD1; j_gene: TRBJ2-5; CDR3nt: TGTGCCAGCAGCTTAGTCGGGACAGGGGGCAAGACCCAGTACTTC; CDR3aa: CASSLVGTGGKTQYF
v_gene: TRBV29-1; abundance: NA; d_gene: NA; j_gene: TRBJ1-2; CDR3nt: TGCAGCGTTGAAGCGATTAACTATGGCTACACCTTC; CDR3aa: CSVEAINYGYTF
v_gene: TRBV7-3; abundance: NA; d_gene: NA; j_gene: TRBJ2-2; CDR3nt: TGTGCCAGCAGCGGTTTGCGAGGGGGTCCGAACACCGGGGAGCTGTTTTTT; CDR3aa: CASSGLRGGPNTGELFF
v_gene: TRBV29-1; abundance: NA; d_gene: NA; j_gene: TRBJ2-2; CDR3nt: TGCAGCGTTACCCGGACGAGCGGCACGAACACCGGGGAGCTGTTTTTT; CDR3aa: CSVTRTSGTNTGELFF
v_gene: TRBV11-2; abundance: NA; d_gene: NA; j_gene: TRBJ2-7; CDR3nt: TGTGCCAGCAGCACACCCACGGGGCGGTACTACGAGCAGTACTTC; CDR3aa: CASSTPTGRYYEQYF
v_gene: TRBV30; abundance: NA; d_gene: NA; j_gene: TRBJ2-5; CDR3nt: TGTGCCTGGAGTGTGGGACTGGCCCCGGCAACCCAGTACTTC; CDR3aa: CAWSVGLAPATQYF
v_gene: TRBV2; abundance: NA; d_gene: TRBD1; j_gene: TRBJ1-2; CDR3nt: TGTGCCAGCAGGGTGACAGGGTCGTTGGCGGGCTACACCTTC; CDR3aa: CASRVTGSLAGYTF
v_gene: TRBV5-8; abundance: NA; d_gene: TRBD2; j_gene: TRBJ2-3; CDR3nt: TGTGCCAGCAGCAACCGCCGGGACTATTCCCCCACAGATACGCAGTATTTT; CDR3aa: CASSNRRDYSPTDTQYF
v_gene: TRBV5-6; abundance: NA; d_gene: TRBD1; j_gene: TRBJ2-4; CDR3nt: TGTGCCAGCAGCCCTGACAGGGTCGGACTAGCCAAAAACATTCAGTACTTC; CDR3aa: CASSPDRVGLAKNIQYF
v_gene: TRBV5-5; abundance: NA; d_gene: TRBD1; j_gene: TRBJ2-3; CDR3nt: TGTGCCAGCAGCCCCTCGGGGACAGGGACGGTGGCAGATACGCAGTATTTT; CDR3aa: CASSPSGTGTVADTQYF
v_gene: TRBV4-3; abundance: NA; d_gene: TRBD1; j_gene: TRBJ1-2; CDR3nt: TGCGCCAGCAGCCAAGCCCCCTTGGACAGGGCGGATGGAAGCTACACCTTC; CDR3aa: CASSQAPLDRADGSYTF
v_gene: TRBV7-9; abundance: NA; d_gene: TRBD2; j_gene: TRBJ2-2; CDR3nt: TGTGCCAGCAGCCCGGGACTAGCGGGCACCGGGGAGCTGTTTTTT; CDR3aa: CASSPGLAGTGELFF
v_gene: TRBV7-3; abundance: NA; d_gene: NA; j_gene: TRBJ2-3; CDR3nt: TGTGCCAGCAGCCAAACGGGAGATACGCAGTATTTT; CDR3aa: CASSQTGDTQYF
v_gene: TRBV4-3; abundance: NA; d_gene: TRBD2; j_gene: TRBJ2-1; CDR3nt: TGCGCCAGCAGCCCGGGACTAGCGGGAGCGATGAGCTCCTACAATGAGCAGTTCTTC; CDR3aa: CASSPGLAGAMSSYNEQFF
v_gene: TRBV6-5; abundance: NA; d_gene: NA; j_gene: TRBJ2-5; CDR3nt: TGTGCCAGCAGTTCAGACAGGGGAGGGGAGACCCAGTACTTC; CDR3aa: CASSSDRGGETQYF
v_gene: TRBV18; abundance: NA; d_gene: TRBD1; j_gene: TRBJ2-1; CDR3nt: TGTGCCAGCTCTCTCGGACAGGGGGTTGTCAATGAGCAGTTCTTC; CDR3aa: CASSLGQGVVNEQFF
v_gene: TRBV19; abundance: NA; d_gene: TRBD1; j_gene: TRBJ2-7; CDR3nt: TGTGCCAGTAGTATGACCGGGACAGTCTACGAGCAGTACTTC; CDR3aa: CASSMTGTVYEQYF
v_gene: TRBV14; abundance: NA; d_gene: NA; j_gene: TRBJ2-7; CDR3nt: TGTGCCAGCAGCCTAAGGGTCGGTAGCCCTTCCTACGAGCAGTACTTC; CDR3aa: CASSLRVGSPSYEQYF
v_gene: TRBV28; abundance: NA; d_gene: TRBD1; j_gene: TRBJ1-2; CDR3nt: TGTGCCAGCAGTCTAACCGGGACAGGGACCTATGGCTACACCTTC; CDR3aa: CASSLTGTGTYGYTF
v_gene: TRBV7-3; abundance: NA; d_gene: TRBD1; j_gene: TRBJ1-6; CDR3nt: TGTGCCAGCAGCTTACAGGGGGCCGCAAATTCACCCCTCCACTTT; CDR3aa: CASSLQGAANSPLHF
v_gene: TRBV5-4; abundance: NA; d_gene: NA; j_gene: TRBJ1-5; CDR3nt: TGTGCCAGCAGCTTGGACTTGGAGCTTACGGAGCATTTT; CDR3aa: CASSLDLELTEHF
v_gene: TRBV5-6; abundance: NA; d_gene: NA; j_gene: TRBJ1-1; CDR3nt: TGTGCCAGCAGCTTGGTAATGTCAGGAACTGAAGCTTTCTTT; CDR3aa: CASSLVMSGTEAFF
v_gene: TRBV6-1; abundance: once; d_gene: NA; j_gene: TRBJ1-1; CDR3nt: TGTGCCAGCAGTGATCGTGACAGCACTGAAGCTTTCTTT; CDR3aa: CASSDRDSTEAFF
v_gene: TRBV7-9; abundance: NA; d_gene: TRBD1; j_gene: TRBJ1-4; CDR3nt: TGTGCCAGCAGCGAGAAAGGGGGCGAAAAACTGTTTTTT; CDR3aa: CASSEKGGEKLFF
v_gene: TRBV18; abundance: once; d_gene: NA; j_gene: TRBJ1-3; CDR3nt: TGTGCCAGCTCTCCGGGGCAGGCTAACTCTGGAAACACCATATATTTT; CDR3aa: CASSPGQANSGNTIYF
v_gene: TRBV2; abundance: NA; d_gene: TRBD2; j_gene: TRBJ2-3; CDR3nt: TGTGCCAGCGATGAAGGGACTAGCGGGAGTTTCGCAGATACGCAGTATTTT; CDR3aa: CASDEGTSGSFADTQYF
v_gene: TRBV9; abundance: NA; d_gene: NA; j_gene: TRBJ1-1; CDR3nt: TGTGCCAGCAGCGTAGGGGAACTTGGACTCCCGAACACTGAAGCTTTCTTT; CDR3aa: CASSVGELGLPNTEAFF
v_gene: TRBV4-1; abundance: NA; d_gene: NA; j_gene: TRBJ1-1; CDR3nt: TGCGCCAGCAGCTGGAGGGGCGACAGGAACACTGAAGCTTTCTTT; CDR3aa: CASSWRGDRNTEAFF
v_gene: TRBV7-6; abundance: NA; d_gene: NA; j_gene: TRBJ1-4; CDR3nt: TGTGCCAGCAGCCTCAGTTCAGGGGTTAGAGAAAAACTGTTTTTT; CDR3aa: CASSLSSGVREKLFF
v_gene: TRBV5-1; abundance: NA; d_gene: NA; j_gene: TRBJ1-5; CDR3nt: TGCGCCAGCAGCTTCGGAGGCGATCAGCCCCAGCATTTT; CDR3aa: CASSFGGDQPQHF
v_gene: TRBV11-3; abundance: few; d_gene: NA; j_gene: TRBJ1-1; CDR3nt: TGTGCCAGCCACTGGGGCACGAACACTGAAGCTTTCTTT; CDR3aa: CASHWGTNTEAFF
v_gene: TRBV28; abundance: NA; d_gene: TRBD2; j_gene: TRBJ2-7; CDR3nt: TGTGCCAGCAGTTTATATCTGGCGGGAGGCTTCCGCGAGCAGTACTTC; CDR3aa: CASSLYLAGGFREQYF
v_gene: TRBV28; abundance: NA; d_gene: NA; j_gene: TRBJ2-7; CDR3nt: TGTGCCAGCAGTGAGCTATTGGAGTACGAGCAGTACTTC; CDR3aa: CASSELLEYEQYF
v_gene: TRBV27; abundance: NA; d_gene: TRBD1; j_gene: TRBJ1-2; CDR3nt: TGTGCCAGCAAACTAGGGGGCAACTATGGCTACACCTTC; CDR3aa: CASKLGGNYGYTF
v_gene: TRBV7-3; abundance: NA; d_gene: NA; j_gene: TRBJ1-1; CDR3nt: TGTGCCAGCAGCCCGAGTACTGAAGCTTTCTTT; CDR3aa: CASSPSTEAFF